This is a list of T cell receptor beta chains from one sample in a study of cytomegalovirus exposure and HLA in healthy donors. The data were produced by immunoSEQ multiplex PCR, yet TCRdb's version contains in-frame clones alone and is incomplete. The table lists approximately 190,000 clones, 81% of them singletons. Sequencing used PBMCs. These receptors originate from a man aged 45-65 years in good health and CMV-seronegative. Both conserved end residues are part of each CDR3. D genes are given only for firm matches. The size entry is marked missing in some rows and otherwise reads once, few, many or a size class.

v_gene: TRBV11-1
j_gene: TRBJ2-5
d_gene: TRBD1
len: 16
abundance: .
CDR3aa: CASSLAGRGIQETQYF
CDR3nt: TGTGCCAGCAGCTTAGCGGGCAGGGGGATCCAAGAGACCCAGTACTTC

v_gene: TRBV18
j_gene: TRBJ2-5
d_gene: TRBD1
len: 14
abundance: once
CDR3aa: CASSPPDRSETQYF
CDR3nt: TGTGCCAGCTCACCACCGGACAGGTCAGAGACCCAGTACTTC

v_gene: TRBV7-9
j_gene: TRBJ1-5
d_gene: TRBD1
len: 15
abundance: .
CDR3aa: CASSSGQGAQRAQHF
CDR3nt: TGTGCCAGCAGCTCGGGACAGGGGGCGCAACGTGCCCAGCATTTT

v_gene: TRBV5-6
j_gene: TRBJ1-2
d_gene: TRBD1
len: 15
abundance: few
CDR3aa: CASSSFGDRGYGYTF
CDR3nt: TGTGCCAGCAGCTCCTTCGGGGACAGGGGGTATGGCTACACCTTC

v_gene: TRBV15
j_gene: TRBJ2-3
d_gene: TRBD2
len: 18
abundance: .
CDR3aa: CATSRDYSGGVSTDTQYF
CDR3nt: TGTGCCACCAGCAGAGATTATAGCGGGGGGGTTAGCACAGATACGCAGTATTTT

v_gene: TRBV19
j_gene: TRBJ1-5
d_gene: TRBD1
len: 16
abundance: .
CDR3aa: CASSYGTVLEGQPQHF
CDR3nt: TGTGCCAGTAGTTACGGGACAGTACTCGAGGGTCAGCCCCAGCATTTT

v_gene: TRBV6-5
j_gene: TRBJ1-2
d_gene: TRBD1
len: 16
abundance: .
CDR3aa: CASSYESAGGVKGYTF
CDR3nt: TGTGCCAGCAGTTACGAGTCGGCAGGGGGAGTGAAAGGCTACACCTTC

v_gene: TRBV27
j_gene: TRBJ1-2
d_gene: .
len: 16
abundance: .
CDR3aa: CASSLGSGGGNYGYTF
CDR3nt: TGTGCCAGCAGTTTAGGGAGCGGGGGCGGTAACTATGGCTACACCTTC

v_gene: TRBV5-1
j_gene: TRBJ2-5
d_gene: .
len: 14
abundance: .
CDR3aa: CASSWTRGEETQYF
CDR3nt: TGCGCCAGCTCCTGGACTAGGGGGGAAGAGACCCAGTACTTC

v_gene: TRBV5-1
j_gene: TRBJ2-3
d_gene: .
len: 12
abundance: .
CDR3aa: CASRGSADTQYF
CDR3nt: TGCGCCAGCAGGGGGAGCGCAGATACGCAGTATTTT

v_gene: TRBV25-1
j_gene: TRBJ1-2
d_gene: .
len: 12
abundance: .
CDR3aa: CASSASSYGYTF
CDR3nt: TGTGCCAGCAGTGCCTCTTCTTATGGCTACACCTTC

v_gene: TRBV2
j_gene: TRBJ1-2
d_gene: .
len: 12
abundance: .
CDR3aa: CASTGSYRGYTF
CDR3nt: TGTGCCAGTACCGGGAGCTACCGCGGCTACACCTTC

v_gene: TRBV6-5
j_gene: TRBJ2-3
d_gene: .
len: 13
abundance: .
CDR3aa: CASTSPGRDTQYF
CDR3nt: TGTGCCAGCACTAGCCCCGGTAGAGATACGCAGTATTTT

v_gene: TRBV2
j_gene: TRBJ1-2
d_gene: TRBD1
len: 11
abundance: .
CDR3aa: CASGDRALYTF
CDR3nt: TGTGCCAGCGGGGACAGGGCCCTCTACACCTTC

v_gene: TRBV7-9
j_gene: TRBJ1-2
d_gene: .
len: 12
abundance: .
CDR3aa: CASSPPVGGYTF
CDR3nt: TGTGCCAGCAGCCCCCCGGTCGGTGGCTACACCTTC

v_gene: TRBV4-3
j_gene: TRBJ2-2
d_gene: .
len: 17
abundance: .
CDR3aa: CASSQESLGGGTGELFF
CDR3nt: TGCGCCAGCAGCCAAGAATCCCTGGGAGGTGGCACCGGGGAGCTGTTTTTT

v_gene: TRBV10-3
j_gene: TRBJ2-1
d_gene: TRBD2
len: 13
abundance: few
CDR3aa: CAHSGDRYNEQFF
CDR3nt: TGTGCCCATAGCGGGGACCGCTACAATGAGCAGTTCTTC

v_gene: TRBV27
j_gene: TRBJ2-3
d_gene: .
len: 12
abundance: .
CDR3aa: CASSPGRNTQYF
CDR3nt: TGTGCCAGCAGCCCCGGGAGAAATACGCAGTATTTT

v_gene: TRBV6-5
j_gene: TRBJ2-1
d_gene: .
len: 13
abundance: .
CDR3aa: CASSYSPDREQFF
CDR3nt: TGTGCCAGCAGTTACTCGCCCGATCGGGAGCAGTTCTTC

v_gene: TRBV15
j_gene: TRBJ1-4
d_gene: TRBD1
len: 16
abundance: .
CDR3aa: CATSVERQGWHEKLFF
CDR3nt: TGTGCCACCAGCGTTGAACGACAGGGTTGGCATGAAAAACTGTTTTTT

v_gene: TRBV7-9
j_gene: TRBJ1-4
d_gene: TRBD1
len: 14
abundance: once
CDR3aa: CASILGQGNEKLFF
CDR3nt: TGTGCCAGCATCCTGGGACAGGGAAATGAAAAACTGTTTTTT

v_gene: TRBV2
j_gene: TRBJ1-6
d_gene: .
len: 13
abundance: once
CDR3aa: CASSVNRVEPLHF
CDR3nt: TGTGCCAGCAGTGTGAACAGGGTTGAACCCCTCCACTTT

v_gene: TRBV7-6
j_gene: TRBJ2-1
d_gene: TRBD1
len: 16
abundance: .
CDR3aa: CASSLVGQGASNEQFF
CDR3nt: TGTGCCAGCAGCTTGGTCGGACAGGGGGCGAGTAATGAGCAGTTCTTC

v_gene: TRBV30
j_gene: TRBJ2-7
d_gene: TRBD2
len: 16
abundance: .
CDR3aa: CAWSQTSGGRAYEQYF
CDR3nt: TGTGCCTGGAGCCAAACTAGCGGGGGTCGAGCGTACGAGCAGTACTTC

v_gene: TRBV6-4
j_gene: TRBJ1-5
d_gene: .
len: 18
abundance: once
CDR3aa: CASSDRDSTGHSNQPQHF
CDR3nt: TGTGCCAGCAGTGACCGCGATAGCACAGGGCATAGCAATCAGCCCCAGCATTTT

v_gene: TRBV18
j_gene: TRBJ2-3
d_gene: TRBD2
len: 18
abundance: .
CDR3aa: CASSPLQLAGTSTDTQYF
CDR3nt: TGTGCCAGCTCACCACTTCAACTAGCGGGTACTAGCACAGATACGCAGTATTTT

v_gene: TRBV5-4
j_gene: TRBJ2-1
d_gene: TRBD2
len: 15
abundance: .
CDR3aa: CASSGRLAEYNEQFF
CDR3nt: TGTGCCAGCAGCGGAAGACTAGCGGAGTACAATGAGCAGTTCTTC

v_gene: TRBV7-2
j_gene: TRBJ2-7
d_gene: TRBD2
len: 15
abundance: once
CDR3aa: CASSSRGSGVYEQYF
CDR3nt: TGTGCCAGCAGCTCCCGTGGGAGCGGGGTCTACGAGCAGTACTTC

v_gene: TRBV6-5
j_gene: TRBJ2-7
d_gene: TRBD1
len: 15
abundance: .
CDR3aa: CAISSGTGGWYEQYF
CDR3nt: TGTGCCATCAGTTCCGGGACAGGGGGATGGTACGAGCAGTACTTC

v_gene: TRBV7-8
j_gene: TRBJ2-7
d_gene: TRBD1
len: 13
abundance: .
CDR3aa: CASSIGQGYEQYF
CDR3nt: TGTGCCAGCAGCATCGGACAGGGGTACGAGCAGTACTTC

v_gene: TRBV6-5
j_gene: TRBJ1-2
d_gene: TRBD1
len: 14
abundance: few
CDR3aa: CASSYRQGGYGYTF
CDR3nt: TGTGCCAGCAGTTACAGACAGGGTGGCTATGGCTACACCTTC

v_gene: TRBV11-1
j_gene: TRBJ1-1
d_gene: .
len: 14
abundance: .
CDR3aa: CASSPSPSNTEAFF
CDR3nt: TGTGCCAGCAGCCCCTCCCCTTCGAACACTGAAGCTTTCTTT

v_gene: TRBV5-1
j_gene: TRBJ2-2
d_gene: .
len: 15
abundance: .
CDR3aa: CASSSGRSSTGELFF
CDR3nt: TGCGCCAGCAGCTCAGGGCGTTCAAGTACCGGGGAGCTGTTTTTT

v_gene: TRBV4-1
j_gene: TRBJ2-1
d_gene: .
len: 15
abundance: few
CDR3aa: CASSQDTGAYNEQFF
CDR3nt: TGCGCCAGCAGCCAAGATACGGGGGCCTACAATGAGCAGTTCTTC

v_gene: TRBV27
j_gene: TRBJ1-5
d_gene: .
len: 15
abundance: .
CDR3aa: CASSSRDYSNQPQHF
CDR3nt: TGTGCCAGCAGTTCCCGGGACTATAGCAATCAGCCCCAGCATTTT

v_gene: TRBV9
j_gene: TRBJ2-5
d_gene: TRBD2
len: 16
abundance: .
CDR3aa: CASSPTSGGGQETQYF
CDR3nt: TGTGCCAGCAGCCCCACTAGCGGGGGGGGGCAAGAGACCCAGTACTTC

v_gene: TRBV5-6
j_gene: TRBJ2-2
d_gene: .
len: 15
abundance: .
CDR3aa: CASSFIEMNTGELFF
CDR3nt: TGTGCCAGCAGCTTCATAGAAATGAACACCGGGGAGCTGTTTTTT

v_gene: TRBV7-3
j_gene: TRBJ2-1
d_gene: TRBD2
len: 16
abundance: .
CDR3aa: CASSSSGSGDYNEQFF
CDR3nt: TGTGCCAGCAGCTCCTCTGGTAGCGGGGATTACAATGAGCAGTTCTTC

v_gene: TRBV10-3
j_gene: TRBJ2-5
d_gene: TRBD2
len: 16
abundance: .
CDR3aa: CAISLTSGGSKETQYF
CDR3nt: TGTGCCATCAGCCTAACTAGCGGGGGGTCCAAAGAGACCCAGTACTTC

v_gene: TRBV9
j_gene: TRBJ2-1
d_gene: .
len: 14
abundance: .
CDR3aa: CASSVVEQAPEQFF
CDR3nt: TGTGCCAGCAGCGTAGTAGAGCAAGCTCCTGAGCAGTTCTTC

v_gene: TRBV11-2
j_gene: TRBJ2-3
d_gene: TRBD2
len: 13
abundance: .
CDR3aa: CASSFVGGTDKYF
CDR3nt: TGTGCCAGCAGCTTCGTCGGGGGGACCGATAAATATTTT

v_gene: TRBV4-1
j_gene: TRBJ2-1
d_gene: .
len: 12
abundance: .
CDR3aa: CASSFQGSEQFF
CDR3nt: TGCGCCAGCAGCTTCCAGGGGAGTGAGCAGTTCTTC

v_gene: TRBV27
j_gene: TRBJ1-6
d_gene: TRBD1
len: 15
abundance: .
CDR3aa: CASSRGTGGNSPLHF
CDR3nt: TGTGCCAGCAGTCGGGGGACAGGTGGGAATTCACCCCTCCACTTT

v_gene: TRBV4-3
j_gene: TRBJ2-2
d_gene: .
len: 18
abundance: .
CDR3aa: CASTKRPAGPSNTGELFF
CDR3nt: TGCGCCAGCACCAAACGACCGGCGGGGCCCTCGAACACCGGGGAGCTGTTTTTT

v_gene: TRBV4-2
j_gene: TRBJ1-2
d_gene: .
len: 17
abundance: .
CDR3aa: CASSQARGGAHNYGYTF
CDR3nt: TGTGCCAGCAGCCAAGCCCGAGGGGGGGCGCATAACTATGGCTACACCTTC

v_gene: TRBV9
j_gene: TRBJ1-6
d_gene: .
len: 17
abundance: .
CDR3aa: CASSAQIDSSYNSPLHF
CDR3nt: TGTGCCAGCAGCGCCCAAATCGATAGCTCCTATAATTCACCCCTCCACTTT

v_gene: TRBV7-6
j_gene: TRBJ2-3
d_gene: TRBD1
len: 14
abundance: .
CDR3aa: CASSRGTDTDTQYF
CDR3nt: TGTGCCAGCAGTAGGGGGACAGACACAGATACGCAGTATTTT

v_gene: TRBV6-5
j_gene: TRBJ1-1
d_gene: .
len: 12
abundance: .
CDR3aa: CASSSQQAEAFF
CDR3nt: TGTGCCAGCAGTTCTCAACAGGCTGAAGCTTTCTTT

v_gene: TRBV27
j_gene: TRBJ1-6
d_gene: TRBD1
len: 14
abundance: .
CDR3aa: CASSLMTGNSPLHF
CDR3nt: TGTGCCAGCAGTCTAATGACAGGGAATTCACCCCTCCACTTT

v_gene: TRBV10-1
j_gene: TRBJ2-7
d_gene: .
len: 16
abundance: .
CDR3aa: CASSESRRLGGYEQYF
CDR3nt: TGCGCCAGCAGTGAGTCAAGGAGACTAGGAGGATACGAGCAGTACTTC

v_gene: TRBV7-9
j_gene: TRBJ2-7
d_gene: .
len: 13
abundance: once
CDR3aa: CASSLGVSNEQYF
CDR3nt: TGTGCCAGCAGCTTAGGAGTGAGCAACGAGCAGTACTTC